This T cell receptor (beta chain) was sequenced in a study of CD8 T cells in Susac syndrome. The wider study: Patients with Susac syndrome were therapy-naive, taking corticosteroids, with some also receiving intravenous immunoglobulin, or taking intravenous immunoglobulin alone at the time their blood was drawn.

Germline assignment: CDR1 LNHDA and CDR2 SQIVND (reference sequence). The CDR3 consists of 15 residues. The V and J ends lost 3 bases and 1 base, in that order; junction bases with no gene match: 4. The authors reverse transcribed roughly 0.5 to 1 ug RNA with random hexamers. The amplification used immunoSEQ multiplex PCR on TCR beta CDR3; it spanned 54 Vbeta and 13 Jbeta. MiXCR was run by TCRdb on the immunoSEQ multiplex PCR reads, yielding one entry per CDR3 protein. The repertoire has under 85,000 distinct CDR3 sequences, about 94% of them found once; the top ten carry approximately 1%. Worth noting for this clonotype: Its antigen is unknown.

The study sequenced TCR beta in blood CD8+ and CD4+ T cells. General study points: Susac-specific public clones in total CD8+ repertoires numbered about 17; in CD8+ TEMRA repertoires, they numbered several.

The receptor was derived from a human donor with Susac syndrome. V and J are TRBV19 and TRBJ2-3, with TRBD2 identical over 7 bases. The sequencing input was CD8+ T cells from PBMCs. This CDR3 reads CASSIGGGGTDTQYF. In DNA, the CDR3 is TGTGCCAGTAGTATCGGCGGGGGAGGCACAGATACGCAGTATTTT.